Below, 31 T cell receptor beta chains from the same sample are listed, as sequenced in a study of beta chain features in type 1 diabetes. Reverse transcription of all isolated RNA meant that expressed TCRB transcripts were sequenced. Sequencing was performed with immunoSEQ multiplex PCR; in TCRdb, only in-frame clones are kept and a portion is missing. In the table there are some 350,000 clones, approximately 15% of which are singletons. The study, taken as a whole, reports: Across all four CD4+ subsets, people with type 1 diabetes showed modestly shorter TCRB CDR3s.

Their specific antigens are unknown. Source material: naive CD4+ T cells from blood. Receptors were obtained from a woman aged 18-29 years with type 1 diabetes.

Remarks on this clone: An end of the junction differs from the germline gene, which may be a read error. The chain joins TRBV7-2 to TRBJ2-3; D might be TRBD1 (8 bases). Germline V lookup: CDR1 SGHTA, CDR2 FQGNSA. There are 16 residues in the CDR3. The CDR3 DNA follows: TGTGCCAGCAGCTTGGGGGGACAGGCGGGGGTTGATAGGCAGTATTTT. It is translated as CASSLGGQAGVDRQYF.

This clone was counted a few times. This same CDR3 is encoded by further DNA sequences in the sample. The V and J genes are TRBV30 and TRBJ1-1; D not certain. V lost 0 bases, J lost 1 base, and 6 bases lay in between. Germline values: CDR1 GTSNPN, CDR2 SVGIG (reference sequence). This CDR3 has 13 amino acids. The CDR3 loop reads CAWSVRGNTEAFF. Written as DNA, the CDR3 is TGTGCCTGGAGTGTACGAGGGAACACTGAAGCTTTCTTT.

This clone was observed many times. The rearrangement links TRBV29-1 to TRBJ2-7; D not certain. CDR3 length equals 12 residues. Trimming stripped 6 bases from V and 4 bases from J, with 13 bases between. Germline CDR1 is SQVTM and CDR2 is ANQGSEA. CDR3 coding DNA: TGCAGCGTCGCGCCTTCGAAGTACGAGCAGTACTTC. Amino acid sequence: CSVAPSKYEQYF.

The chain has TRBV28 and TRBJ2-7; 7 bases line up with TRBD1. The J segment lost 2 bases and the V segment lost 6 bases, leaving 7 bases of the junction unmatched. The CDR3 is 14 residues long. Germline V lookup: CDR1 MDHEN, CDR2 SYDVKM. CDR3 in DNA: TGTGCCAGCAGCCGACAGGGAATACCCTACGAGCAGTACGTC. Protein sequence: CASSRQGIPYEQYV.

This clone was counted only a few times. The V and J genes are TRBV4-2 and TRBJ2-3; D not resolved. The germline CDR1 and CDR2 sequences are LGHNA and YNFKEQ. The CDR3 extends over 18 amino acids. Trimming took 0 bases from V and 4 from J, leaving 20 bases between them. The CDR3 here is CASSQEPWAPPGPDTQYF. CDR3 nucleotide sequence: TGTGCCAGCAGCCAAGAACCCTGGGCCCCCCCCGGCCCAGATACGCAGTATTTT.

In this sample, this clone turned up a few times. This sequence joins TRBV6-1 and TRBJ2-1; the D gene is possibly TRBD2 (5 bases). The CDR3 extends over 16 amino acids. V was cut by 0 bases and J by 9 bases, with 18 bases left in between. Per the germline V gene, CDR1 is MNHNS and CDR2 is SASEGT. CDR3 DNA: TGTGCCAGCAGTGAAGCTCGAACTAGATCCCGAGGTGAGCAGTTCTTC. Amino acids: CASSEARTRSRGEQFF.

V is TRBV27 and J is TRBJ2-1; 10 bases agree with TRBD2. The CDR3 spans 15 residues. Germline V gene lookup returns CDR1 MNHEY and CDR2 SMNVEV (reference sequence). With 5 bases clipped from V and 2 bases from J, the junction kept 3 bases outside the gene matches. CDR3 nucleotide sequence: TGTGCCAGCAGTATAGCGGGAGGCCCCTACAATGAGCAGTTCTTC. Translated, it gives CASSIAGGPYNEQFF.

The CDR3 DNA follows: TGTGCCAGCAGTTTACCAGGGATCCCCCTATCCTACGAGCAGTACGTC. Its protein is CASSLPGIPLSYEQYV. The genes are TRBV5-5 and TRBJ2-7, with D maybe TRBD1 (5 bases). Trimming pared 5 bases from V and 1 base from J, leaving 19 bases between. The CDR3 is 16 residues long. Germline V lookup: CDR1 SGHKS, CDR2 YYEKEE (reference sequence).

This clone was recorded a few times. V usage is TRBV18 and J usage is TRBJ2-7; D not resolved. The CDR3 is 14 amino acids. With 3 bases removed from V and 0 bases from J, the gap between germline ends came to 9 bases. The germline V gene encodes CDR1 KGHSH and CDR2 LQKENI. The CDR3 reads CASSPGRSSYEQYF. Here the CDR3 DNA reads TGTGCCAGCTCACCGGGCCGTAGCTCCTACGAGCAGTACTTC.

The J gene is TRBJ2-3, the V gene TRBV11-2; D remains ambiguous. V dropped 5 bases and J dropped 0 bases, with 3 bases sitting between them. From germline, CDR1 is SGHAT and CDR2 FQNNGV. The CDR3 sequence is 12 residues long. CDR3 region: CASSPSTDTQYF. The CDR3 coding sequence is TGTGCCAGCAGCCCTAGCACAGATACGCAGTATTTT.

This chain connects TRBV15 to TRBJ1-4; 7 nucleotides align to TRBD1. The CDR3 is 17 residues long. V shed 1 base and J 0 bases; nucleotides not matched to a gene: 5. CDR1 is LNHNV and CDR2 is YYDKDF in the germline V gene (reference sequence). The chain's CDR3 is CATSRAGQAPTNEKLFF. CDR3 DNA sequence: TGTGCCACCAGCAGAGCCGGACAGGCCCCAACTAATGAAAAACTGTTTTTT. The variable domain in full, completed from reference TRBV15 and TRBJ1-4, reads DAMVIQNPRYQVTQFGKPVTLSCSQTLNHNVMYWYQQKSSQAPKLLFHYYDKDFNNEADTPDNFQSRRPNTSFCFLDIRSPGLGDTAMYLCATSRAGQAPTNEKLFFGSGTQLSVL.

This clone was observed a single time. The rearrangement uses TRBV6-5 and TRBJ1-1; D ambiguous. V gave up 7 bases and J gave up 0 bases, with 9 bases separating them. This CDR3 is 13 amino acids long. Germline V lookup: CDR1 MNHEY, CDR2 SVGAGI. DNA of the CDR3: TGTGCCAGCACCTCTAGAATGAACACTGAAGCTTTCTTT. Amino acid sequence: CASTSRMNTEAFF.

Written as DNA, the CDR3 is TGTGCCAGCAGCTTAGCGGGGCAGGAAAACATTCAGTACTTC. Translation: CASSLAGQENIQYF. The rearrangement uses TRBV7-9 and TRBJ2-4, with D perhaps TRBD1 (5 bases). The CDR3 has 14 amino acids. V lost 0 bases and J 5 bases, leaving 8 bases between the germline ends. The germline CDR1 and CDR2 sequences are SEHNR and FQNEAQ (reference sequence). The full variable domain, with the rest looked up from reference TRBV7-9 and TRBJ2-4, is DTGVSQNPRHKITKRGQNVTFRCDPISEHNRLYWYRQTLGQGPEFLTYFQNEAQLEKSRLLSDRFSAERPKGSFSTLEIQRTEQGDSAMYLCASSLAGQENIQYFGAGTRLSVL.

The chain combines TRBV29-1 with TRBJ1-5; the match to TRBD1 covers 7 bases. V gave up 7 bases and J gave up 0 bases; unmatched junction bases: 9. From germline, CDR1 is SQVTM and CDR2 ANQGSEA. This CDR3 is 15 amino acids long. The CDR3 region is CSATTGTVSNQPQHF. The CDR3 DNA reads as TGCAGCGCAACGACCGGGACAGTTAGCAATCAGCCCCAGCATTTT.

The J gene is TRBJ2-1, the V gene TRBV19; 10 nucleotides line up with TRBD1. The V gene's germline CDR1 is LNHDA and CDR2 SQIVND (reference sequence). This CDR3 has 19 residues. V was clipped by 2 bases and J by 0 bases; unmatched bases: 10. In nucleotides, the CDR3 is TGTGCCAGTAGTATATGGGACAGGGGTTATAGGAGCTCCTACAATGAGCAGTTCTTC. This gives the protein CASSIWDRGYRSSYNEQFF.

The J gene is TRBJ2-1, the V gene TRBV30; TRBD2 aligns across 8 bases. CDR3 size: 16 residues. Germline V lookup: CDR1 GTSNPN, CDR2 SVGIG (reference sequence). V shed 4 bases, J shed 0 bases, and the junction held 8 bases outside the gene matches. The CDR3 spells CAWKRSGTSSYNEQFF. The CDR3 coding sequence is TGTGCCTGGAAGAGGAGCGGGACTAGCTCCTACAATGAGCAGTTCTTC.

The V gene is TRBV9, the J gene TRBJ2-7; 11 positions agree with TRBD2. Germline values: CDR1 SGDLS, CDR2 YYNGEE. Germline trimming cut 4 bases from V and 3 bases from J; bases unmatched to any gene: 6. The CDR3 extends over 15 amino acids. Here the CDR3 reads CASSPQTSGIYEQYF. Written as DNA, the CDR3 is TGTGCCAGCAGCCCCCAGACTAGCGGGATCTACGAGCAGTACTTC.

A few counts support this clone. The rearrangement uses TRBV6-6 and TRBJ1-2, with D possibly being TRBD1 (6 bases). The CDR3 runs to 16 residues. Trimming shortened V by 5 bases and J by 4 bases, and 20 bases separated the two germline ends. Germline CDR1 is MNHNY and CDR2 is SVGAGI (reference sequence). The CDR3 loop reads CASSHGDLQGAYGYTF. CDR3 DNA sequence: TGTGCCAGCAGTCACGGGGACCTACAGGGAGCCTATGGCTACACCTTC.

The chain links TRBV10-3 to TRBJ2-5; the D gene is possibly TRBD1 (6 bases). The CDR3 extends over 15 amino acids. Germline CDR1 is ENHRY and CDR2 is SYGVKD. Trimming shortened V by 6 bases and J by 2 bases, and 16 bases separated the two germline ends. This CDR3 is CAISDLTRGQETQYF. The CDR3 bases are TGTGCCATCAGCGACCTTACTAGGGGGCAAGAGACCCAGTACTTC.

The chain is built from TRBV5-4 and TRBJ2-7; perhaps TRBD1 as D (5 bases). Germline V gene data show CDR1 as SGHNT and CDR2 as YYREEE (reference sequence). Trimming removed 2 bases from V and 9 bases from J, with 18 bases in between. The CDR3 extends over 14 amino acids. DNA of the CDR3: TGTGCCAGCAGCTTACAGGAAACCAGACAAGGGCAGTACTTC. This gives the protein CASSLQETRQGQYF.

V and J are TRBV7-9 and TRBJ2-7; 9 nucleotides match TRBD2. The CDR3 is made up of 15 amino acids. The junction had 2 bases not matched to a gene; V was cut back by 1 base and J by 1 base. CDR1 is SEHNR and CDR2 is FQNEAQ in the germline V gene (reference sequence). CDR3 sequence: CASSLVTSGSYEQYF. In DNA form, the CDR3 reads TGTGCCAGCAGCTTAGTGACTAGCGGATCCTACGAGCAGTACTTC.

This clone showed up just a few times. The chain combines TRBV30 with TRBJ2-6; D is uncertain. Deletions cut 3 bases from V and 4 bases from J, with 10 bases between. This CDR3 comprises 14 residues. Germline V gives CDR1 GTSNPN, CDR2 SVGIG (reference sequence). For the CDR3, the DNA is TGTGCCTGGAGATGGGTCGGGGGGGCCAACGTCCTGACTTTC. It yields the protein CAWRWVGGANVLTF.

The chain uses TRBV18 and TRBJ1-5; 7 nucleotides match TRBD1. CDR3 size: 16 residues. Germline assignment: CDR1 KGHSH and CDR2 LQKENI. Losses at the gene ends were 2 bases for V and 0 bases for J; bases not matched to a gene: 4. CDR3 in amino acids: CASSPAGTASNQPQHF. Written as DNA, the CDR3 is TGTGCCAGCTCACCAGCCGGGACAGCTAGCAATCAGCCCCAGCATTTT.

This clone was picked up a small number of times. This chain joins TRBV30 and TRBJ1-2; 8 positions agree with TRBD1. CDR1 and CDR2 from the germline V gene are GTSNPN and SVGIG (reference sequence). V gave up 0 bases and J gave up 0 bases; unmatched junction bases: 12. The CDR3 sequence is 18 residues long. The CDR3 DNA follows: TGTGCCTGGAGTGTACAAATCGGACAGGGAAGGTCTAACTATGGCTACACCTTC. Translating gives CAWSVQIGQGRSNYGYTF.

This clone was recorded a few times. The genes are TRBV18 and TRBJ1-2; 11 bases match TRBD1. This CDR3 contains 13 residues. Germline CDR1 is KGHSH and CDR2 is LQKENI. Trimming removed 8 bases from V and 3 bases from J; junction bases left unmatched: 2. The CDR3 sequence is CASRDRGDYGYTF. CDR3 bases: TGTGCCAGCCGGGACAGGGGGGACTATGGCTACACCTTC.

The V gene is TRBV21-1, the J gene TRBJ2-1; the table's D call of TRBD1 was not tested on the DNA. TRBV21-1 is shown as a pseudogene. CDR3 length: 14 residues. The CDR3: CASRHWGRNNEQFF. The CDR3 DNA reads as TGTGCCAGCAGACACTGGGGCCGAAACAATGAGCAGTTCTTC.

V gene TRBV25-1 combines with J gene TRBJ2-1, with a weak D call TRBD1 (5 bases). With 5 bases removed from V and 1 base from J, the gap between germline ends came to 9 bases. The CDR3 loop spans 14 amino acids. The germline V gene has CDR1 MGHDK and CDR2 SYGVNS. The CDR3 sequence: CASSRTTSYNEQFF. The CDR3 DNA sequence: TGTGCCAGCAGTAGGACAACTTCCTACAATGAGCAGTTCTTC.

The CDR3 DNA follows: TGTGCCAGCAGCCAGGACTCTCAGGTCCGCGGCGAGCAGTACTTC. Translating gives CASSQDSQVRGEQYF. The genes are TRBV4-2 and TRBJ2-7, with TRBD2 as a possible D gene (5 bases). CDR1 is LGHNA, CDR2 YNFKEQ, per germline. Trimming stripped 3 bases from V and 6 bases from J, with 18 bases between. CDR3 length equals 15 residues.

This chain uses TRBV5-4 with TRBJ2-1; D may be TRBD2 (5 bases). Trimming left V 0 bases short and J 12 bases short, with 19 bases between. The CDR3 contains 15 residues. CDR1 is SGHNT and CDR2 is YYREEE in the germline V gene (reference sequence). The CDR3 loop is CASSLVGVAVGGQFF. CDR3 coding DNA: TGTGCCAGCAGCTTGGTCGGAGTAGCTGTTGGAGGGCAGTTCTTC. The variable domain in full, with the rest retrieved from reference TRBV5-4 and TRBJ2-1, is ETGVTQSPTHLIKTRGQQVTLRCSSQSGHNTVSWYQQALGQGPQFIFQYYREEENGRGNFPPRFSGLQFPNYSSELNVNALELDDSALYLCASSLVGVAVGGQFFGPGTRLTVL.

J is TRBJ1-1 and V is TRBV27; TRBD1 matches at 10 bases. Germline values: CDR1 MNHEY, CDR2 SMNVEV (reference sequence). V trimming: 3 bases; J trimming: 0 bases; junction bases outside the gene matches: 4. This CDR3 contains 16 residues. The CDR3 nucleotides read TGTGCCAGCAGTTTGGGACAGGGGAGGATGAACACTGAAGCTTTCTTT. Its protein is CASSLGQGRMNTEAFF.

This clone was seen more than once but under ten times. The chain combines TRBV11-2 with TRBJ2-3; unclear D gene. CDR3 size: 12 residues. V was shortened by 6 bases and J by 0 bases, with 4 bases between the two germline ends. The germline gives CDR1 SGHAT, CDR2 FQNNGV. CDR3 nucleotide sequence: TGTGCCAGCAGTCGGAGCACAGATACGCAGTATTTT. Amino acid sequence: CASSRSTDTQYF.